This TCR beta chain emerged from a study of T cells after yellow fever vaccination. Study as a whole: SMART-Seq v4 Ultra Low Input handled preparation of low-cell-number fractions.

Making TCR cDNA involved 5'RACE template switching, which added UMIs and a universal primer site. TCRdb re-derived calls from the 5' RACE reads in MiXCR, one entry per CDR3 protein. This table holds some 500,000 distinct CDR3 sequences, about 13% found once. This clonotype turned up a few times. V was clipped by 3 bases and J by 2 bases, with 19 bases between them. The CDR3 length is 17 residues. Germline CDR1 SGHTA, CDR2 FQGNSA. The origin of this receptor is a man younger than 40 who received the YFV17D yellow fever vaccine. The V gene is TRBV7-2, the J gene TRBJ1-1, with D perhaps matching TRBD1 (6 bases). Specimen: PBMCs, collected on the day of the yellow fever booster vaccination. This CDR3 is CASSFSTGLILNTEAFF. In DNA form, the CDR3 reads TGTGCCAGCAGCTTCTCCACAGGGTTAATATTAAACACTGAAGCTTTCTTT.